These 2 T cell receptor beta chains originate from one sample sequenced in a study of blood T cell repertoires in COVID-19. Here immunoSEQ multiplex PCR was the method, and the copy in TCRdb shows in-frame clones only, minus some. Of roughly 200,000 clones listed, roughly 84% are singletons. The sample taken for sequencing was peripheral blood. These receptors were taken from a person aged 65-85 years with COVID-19, enrolled during active disease.

This chain uses TRBV4-3 with TRBJ2-7; weak D call: TRBD2 (5 bases). V lost 5 bases to trimming and J lost 0 bases, with 14 bases between them. The CDR3 loop spans 15 amino acids. Germline lookup yields CDR1 LGHNA and CDR2 YSLEER. CDR3 nucleotide sequence: TGCGCCAGCAGCGAAGGGCCGGGAAGCTCCTACGAGCAGTACTTC. As protein: CASSEGPGSSYEQYF.

In this sample, this clone turned up once. The chain has TRBV28 and TRBJ2-1; D possibly corresponds to TRBD1 (6 bases). With 1 base removed from V and 3 bases from J, the gap between germline ends came to 19 bases. This CDR3 has 18 amino acids. CDR1 is MDHEN, CDR2 SYDVKM, per germline. The CDR3 nucleotides read TGTGCCAGCAGTTTATACCTCCCACAGGGTACCCTCTACAATGAGCAGTTCTTC. Protein: CASSLYLPQGTLYNEQFF.